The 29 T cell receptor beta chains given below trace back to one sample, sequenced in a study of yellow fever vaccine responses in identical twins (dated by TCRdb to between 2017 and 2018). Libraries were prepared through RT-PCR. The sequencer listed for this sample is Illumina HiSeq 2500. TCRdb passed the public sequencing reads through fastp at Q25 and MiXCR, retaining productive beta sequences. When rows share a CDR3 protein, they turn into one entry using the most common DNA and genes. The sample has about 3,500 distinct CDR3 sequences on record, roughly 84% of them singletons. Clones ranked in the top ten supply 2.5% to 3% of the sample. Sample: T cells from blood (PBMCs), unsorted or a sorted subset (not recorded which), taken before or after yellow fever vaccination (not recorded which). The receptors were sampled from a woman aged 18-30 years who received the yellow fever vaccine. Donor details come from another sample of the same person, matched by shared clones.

For the CDR3, the DNA is TGTGCCAGCAGTTTGACGGATACCTACGAGCAGTACTTC. Translation gives CASSLTDTYEQYF. J is TRBJ2-7 and V is TRBV12-3 or TRBV12-4, with no clear D. V dropped 3 bases and J dropped 2 bases, with 8 bases sitting between them. The CDR3 is made up of 13 amino acids.

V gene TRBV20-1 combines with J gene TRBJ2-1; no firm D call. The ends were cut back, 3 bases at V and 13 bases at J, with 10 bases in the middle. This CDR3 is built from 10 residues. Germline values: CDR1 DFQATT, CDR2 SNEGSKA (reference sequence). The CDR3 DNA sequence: TGCAGTGCTAGTACTCTCGTTCAGTTCTTC. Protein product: CSASTLVQFF.

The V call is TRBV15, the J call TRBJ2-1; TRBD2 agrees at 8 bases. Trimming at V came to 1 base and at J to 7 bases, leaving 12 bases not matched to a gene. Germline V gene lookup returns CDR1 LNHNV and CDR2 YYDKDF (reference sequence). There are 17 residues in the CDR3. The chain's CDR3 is CATSRGKLAAPGNEQFF. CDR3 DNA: TGTGCCACCAGCAGAGGGAAACTAGCGGCCCCCGGGAATGAGCAGTTCTTC.

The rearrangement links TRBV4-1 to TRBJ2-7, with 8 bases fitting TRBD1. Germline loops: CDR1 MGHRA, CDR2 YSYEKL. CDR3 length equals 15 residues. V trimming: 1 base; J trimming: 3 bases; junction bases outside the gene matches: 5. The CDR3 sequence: CASSQGGGQGYEQYF. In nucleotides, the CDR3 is TGCGCCAGCAGCCAAGGTGGAGGACAGGGCTACGAGCAGTACTTC.

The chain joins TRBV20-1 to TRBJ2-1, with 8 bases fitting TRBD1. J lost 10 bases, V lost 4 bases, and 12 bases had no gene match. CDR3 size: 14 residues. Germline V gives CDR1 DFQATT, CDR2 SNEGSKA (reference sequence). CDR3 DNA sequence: TGCAGTGCTACTCTTCTAGACAGGGGCTGGGAGCAGTTCTTC. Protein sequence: CSATLLDRGWEQFF.

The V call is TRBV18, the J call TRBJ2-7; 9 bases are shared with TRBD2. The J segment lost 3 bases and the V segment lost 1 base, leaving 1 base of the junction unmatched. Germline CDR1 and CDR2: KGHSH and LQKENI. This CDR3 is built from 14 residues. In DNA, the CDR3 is TGTGCCAGCTCACCACGAGCGGGAGGCTACGAGCAGTACTTC. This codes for CASSPRAGGYEQYF.

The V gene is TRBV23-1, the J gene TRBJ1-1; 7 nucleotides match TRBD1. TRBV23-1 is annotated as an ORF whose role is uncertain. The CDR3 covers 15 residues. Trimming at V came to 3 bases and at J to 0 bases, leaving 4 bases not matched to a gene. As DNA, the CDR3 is TGCGCCAGCAGTCACGGACAGGAGATGAACACTGAAGCTTTCTTT. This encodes CASSHGQEMNTEAFF.

The CDR3 sequence: CASSLGGYQETQYF. The DNA for the CDR3 is TGTGCCAGCAGCTTGGGAGGGTACCAAGAGACCCAGTACTTC. The V call is TRBV11-3, the J call TRBJ2-5; 7 nucleotides align to TRBD2. Germline V gene sequence: CDR1 SGHNT, CDR2 YENEEA. V lost 3 bases to trimming and J lost 0 bases; unmatched junction nucleotides: 1. The CDR3 spans 14 residues.

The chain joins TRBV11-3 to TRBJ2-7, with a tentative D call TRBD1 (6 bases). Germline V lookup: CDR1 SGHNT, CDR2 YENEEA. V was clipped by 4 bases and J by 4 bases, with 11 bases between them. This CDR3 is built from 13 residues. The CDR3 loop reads CASSSNREYEQYF. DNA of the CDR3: TGTGCCAGCAGCTCCAACAGGGAGTACGAGCAGTACTTC.

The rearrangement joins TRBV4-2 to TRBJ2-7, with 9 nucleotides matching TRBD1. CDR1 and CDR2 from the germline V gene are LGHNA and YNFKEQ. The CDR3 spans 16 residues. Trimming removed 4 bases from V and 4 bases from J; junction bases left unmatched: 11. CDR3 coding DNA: TGTGCCAGCAGCCCCTCCAGAGACAGGGGGGGGTACGAGCAGTACTTC. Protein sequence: CASSPSRDRGGYEQYF.

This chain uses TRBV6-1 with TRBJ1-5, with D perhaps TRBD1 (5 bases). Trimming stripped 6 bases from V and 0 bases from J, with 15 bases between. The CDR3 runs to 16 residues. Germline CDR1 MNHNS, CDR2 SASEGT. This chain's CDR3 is CASRRDQINSNQPQHF. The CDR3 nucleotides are TGTGCCAGCAGGAGGGACCAGATTAATAGCAATCAGCCCCAGCATTTT.

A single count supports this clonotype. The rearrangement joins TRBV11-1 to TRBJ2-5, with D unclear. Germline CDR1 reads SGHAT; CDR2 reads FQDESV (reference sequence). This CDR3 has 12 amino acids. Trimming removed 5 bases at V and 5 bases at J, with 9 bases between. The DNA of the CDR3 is TGTGCCAGCAGCCCCCTAATGGAGACCCAGTACTTC. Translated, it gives CASSPLMETQYF.

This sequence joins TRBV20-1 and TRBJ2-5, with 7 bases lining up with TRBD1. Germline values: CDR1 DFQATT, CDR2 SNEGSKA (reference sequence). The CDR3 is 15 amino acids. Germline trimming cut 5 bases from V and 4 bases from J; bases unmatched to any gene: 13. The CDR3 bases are TGCAGTGCTGAGGCTAGGGGGCGCCCCCGAGAGACCCAGTACTTC. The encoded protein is CSAEARGRPRETQYF.

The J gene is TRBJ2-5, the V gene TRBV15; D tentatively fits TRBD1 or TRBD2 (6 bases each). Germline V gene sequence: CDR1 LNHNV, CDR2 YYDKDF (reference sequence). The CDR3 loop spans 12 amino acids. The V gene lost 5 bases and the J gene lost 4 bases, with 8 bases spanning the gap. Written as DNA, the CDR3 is TGTGCCACCAGCGGAGGGGGAGAGACCCAGTACTTC. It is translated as CATSGGGETQYF.

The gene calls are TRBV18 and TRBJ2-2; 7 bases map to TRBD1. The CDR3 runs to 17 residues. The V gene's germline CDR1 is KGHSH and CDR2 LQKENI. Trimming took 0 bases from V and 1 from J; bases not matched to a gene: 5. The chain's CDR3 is CASSPPYQGVNTGELFF. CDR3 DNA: TGTGCCAGCTCACCACCGTATCAGGGGGTGAACACCGGGGAGCTGTTTTTT.

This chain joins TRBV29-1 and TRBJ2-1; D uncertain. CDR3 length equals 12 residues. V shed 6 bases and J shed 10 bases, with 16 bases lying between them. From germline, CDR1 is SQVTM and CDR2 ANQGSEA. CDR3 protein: CSVGTTEREQFF. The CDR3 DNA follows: TGCAGCGTAGGAACAACAGAACGGGAGCAGTTCTTC.

The CDR3 DNA is TGTGCCAGCAGCCCCCCTAAGGGAGCTTACTCCTACAATGAGCAGTTCTTC. Residues: CASSPPKGAYSYNEQFF. V and J are TRBV7-9 and TRBJ2-1; possibly TRBD2 for D (5 bases). Germline CDR1 is SEHNR and CDR2 is FQNEAQ (reference sequence). The CDR3 covers 17 residues. V was trimmed by 5 bases and J by 0 bases, leaving 17 bases between them.

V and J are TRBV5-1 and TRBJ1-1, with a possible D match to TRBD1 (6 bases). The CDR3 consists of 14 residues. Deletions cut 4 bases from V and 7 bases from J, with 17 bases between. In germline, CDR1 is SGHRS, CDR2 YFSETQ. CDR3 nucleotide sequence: TGCGCCAGCAGCCCACATACAGGGTCCCTTGAAGCTTTCTTT. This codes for CASSPHTGSLEAFF.

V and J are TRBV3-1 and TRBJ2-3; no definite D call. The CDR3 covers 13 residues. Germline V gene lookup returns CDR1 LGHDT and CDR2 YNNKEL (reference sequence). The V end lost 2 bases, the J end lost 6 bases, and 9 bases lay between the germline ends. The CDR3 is CASSQPPSDTQYF. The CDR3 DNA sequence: TGTGCCAGCAGCCAACCCCCGTCGGATACGCAGTATTTT.

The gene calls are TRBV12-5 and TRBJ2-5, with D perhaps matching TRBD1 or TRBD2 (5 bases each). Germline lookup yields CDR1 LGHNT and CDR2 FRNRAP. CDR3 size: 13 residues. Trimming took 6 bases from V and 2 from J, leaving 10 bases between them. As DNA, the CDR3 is TGTGCTAGTGGGACGGGACGGCAAGAGACCCAGTACTTC. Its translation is CASGTGRQETQYF.

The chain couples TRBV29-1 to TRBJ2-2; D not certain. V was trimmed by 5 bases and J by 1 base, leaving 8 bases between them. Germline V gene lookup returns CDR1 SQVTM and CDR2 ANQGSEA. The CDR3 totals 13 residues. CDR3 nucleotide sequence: TGCAGCGTTTCTTTCAAGAACACCGGGGAGCTGTTTTTT. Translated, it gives CSVSFKNTGELFF.

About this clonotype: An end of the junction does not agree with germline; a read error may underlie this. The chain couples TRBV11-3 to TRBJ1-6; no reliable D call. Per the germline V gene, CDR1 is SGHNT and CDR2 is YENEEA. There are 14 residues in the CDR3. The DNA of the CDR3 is TGTGCCAGCAGCATCCGAGACACGAATTCAGCCCTCCACTTT. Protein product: CASSIRDTNSALHF.

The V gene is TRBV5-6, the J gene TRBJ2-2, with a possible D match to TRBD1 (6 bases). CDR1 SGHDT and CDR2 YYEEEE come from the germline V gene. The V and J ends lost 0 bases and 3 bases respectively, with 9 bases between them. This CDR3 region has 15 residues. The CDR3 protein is CASSLGTVYTGELFF. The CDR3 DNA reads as TGTGCCAGCAGCTTGGGGACAGTATACACCGGGGAGCTGTTTTTT. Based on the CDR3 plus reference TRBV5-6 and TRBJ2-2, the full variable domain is DAGVTQSPTHLIKTRGQQVTLRCSPKSGHDTVSWYQQALGQGPQFIFQYYEEEERQRGNFPDRFSGHQFPNYSSELNVNALLLGDSALYLCASSLGTVYTGELFFGEGSRLTVL.

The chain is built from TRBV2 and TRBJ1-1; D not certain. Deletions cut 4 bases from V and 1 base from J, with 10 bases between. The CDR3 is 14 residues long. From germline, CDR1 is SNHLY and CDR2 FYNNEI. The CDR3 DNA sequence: TGTGCCAGCAGTGCCCCGGTACGGAACACTGAAGCTTTCTTT. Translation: CASSAPVRNTEAFF.

CDR3 sequence: CASSYRLYYEQYF. In DNA, the CDR3 is TGTGCCAGCAGTTATAGACTTTACTACGAGCAGTACTTC. V usage is TRBV6-2 or TRBV6-3 and J usage is TRBJ2-7; D unresolved. Trimming stripped 3 bases from V and 3 bases from J, with 9 bases between. Germline CDR1 is MNHEY and CDR2 is SVGEGT. This CDR3 comprises 13 residues.

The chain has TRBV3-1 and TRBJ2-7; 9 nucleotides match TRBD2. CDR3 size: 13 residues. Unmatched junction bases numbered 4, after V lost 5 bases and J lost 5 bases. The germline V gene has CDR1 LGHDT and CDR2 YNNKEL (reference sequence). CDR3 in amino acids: CASSLGLADEQYF. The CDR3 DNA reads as TGTGCCAGCAGCTTGGGACTAGCAGACGAGCAGTACTTC.

The CDR3, as DNA: TGCGCCAGCAGCCAGGAGGGCGGGGGCAGATCCTACGAGCAGTACTTC. It encodes CASSQEGGGRSYEQYF. J is TRBJ2-7 and V is TRBV4-1, with D possibly TRBD2 on 7 matching bases. The V gene's germline CDR1 is MGHRA and CDR2 YSYEKL. The V and J ends lost 3 bases and 1 base respectively, with 16 bases between them. The CDR3 is 16 residues long.

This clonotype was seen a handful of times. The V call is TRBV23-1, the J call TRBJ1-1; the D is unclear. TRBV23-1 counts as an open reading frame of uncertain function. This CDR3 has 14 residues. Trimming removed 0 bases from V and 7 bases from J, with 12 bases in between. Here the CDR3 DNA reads TGCGCCAGCAGTCAATCCCAGACTCCGCTTGAAGCTTTCTTT. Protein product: CASSQSQTPLEAFF.

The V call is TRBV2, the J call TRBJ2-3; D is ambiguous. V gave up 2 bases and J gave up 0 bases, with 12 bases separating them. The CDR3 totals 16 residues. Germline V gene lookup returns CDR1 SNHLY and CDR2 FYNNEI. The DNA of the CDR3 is TGTGCCAGCAGTGAACAGGCGGTGCTAAGCACAGATACGCAGTATTTT. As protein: CASSEQAVLSTDTQYF.